Presented here are 9 T cell receptor beta chains from one specimen sequenced in a study of blood T cell repertoires in COVID-19. Repertoires were generated with immunoSEQ multiplex PCR, while TCRdb's copy carries only in-frame clones and drops some. The data contain 200,000 to 300,000 clones, about 87% of them seen just once; the ten biggest clones take up about 2.5%. The sequencing sample was made of PBMCs or T cells enriched from blood (not recorded which). Receptors were obtained from a middle-aged woman with acute COVID-19.

The rearrangement joins TRBV18 to TRBJ1-1; TRBD1 might be the D (5 bases). CDR1 and CDR2 (germline): KGHSH, LQKENI. This CDR3 is 13 amino acids long. V dropped 3 bases and J dropped 2 bases, with 7 bases sitting between them. The DNA of the CDR3 is TGTGCCAGCTCACCCAGGGCCAACACTGAAGCTTTCTTT. Translated, it gives CASSPRANTEAFF.

This chain joins TRBV29-1 and TRBJ1-2; D is ambiguous. Trimming took 4 bases from V and 4 from J, leaving 4 bases between them. CDR3 length: 10 amino acids. Per germline, CDR1 SQVTM and CDR2 ANQGSEA. DNA of the CDR3: TGCAGCGTTGGCGGCTATGGCTACACCTTC. This sequence encodes CSVGGYGYTF. The entire variable domain, with the rest obtained from reference TRBV29-1 and TRBJ1-2, is as follows: SAVISQKPSRDICQRGTSLTIQCQVDSQVTMMFWYRQQPGQSLTLIATANQGSEATYESGFVIDKFPISRPNLTFSTLTVSNMSPEDSSIYLCSVGGYGYTFGSGTRLTVV.

The rearrangement uses TRBV12-5 and TRBJ1-1; D might be TRBD1 (6 bases). Trimming pared 2 bases from V and 0 bases from J, leaving 10 bases between. The germline V gene encodes CDR1 LGHNT and CDR2 FRNRAP. CDR3 length: 15 residues. CDR3 DNA: TGTGCTAGTGGTTTGATGGGACATTTGAACACTGAAGCTTTCTTT. Residues: CASGLMGHLNTEAFF.

This CDR3 reads CSVAQRQNEAFF. In DNA, the CDR3 is TGCAGCGTTGCACAGCGACAGAATGAAGCTTTCTTT. The chain employs TRBV29-1 and TRBJ1-1; D is possibly TRBD1 (5 bases). In germline, CDR1 is SQVTM, CDR2 ANQGSEA. The CDR3 runs to 12 residues. V was trimmed by 4 bases and J by 7 bases, leaving 13 bases between them.

V is TRBV18 and J is TRBJ1-5; no firm D call. V lost 6 bases to trimming and J lost 0 bases, with 12 bases between them. This CDR3 comprises 15 residues. CDR1 and CDR2 (germline): KGHSH, LQKENI. The CDR3 nucleotides are TGTGCCAGCTCGCAAGACTTTGGTAGCAATCAGCCCCAGCATTTT. This gives the protein CASSQDFGSNQPQHF. Combining the CDR3 with reference TRBV18 and TRBJ1-5 gives the whole variable domain NAGVMQNPRHLVRRRGQEARLRCSPMKGHSHVYWYRQLPEEGLKFMVYLQKENIIDESGMPKERFSAEFPKEGPSILRIQQVVRGDSAAYFCASSQDFGSNQPQHFGDGTRLSIL.

V usage is TRBV5-8 and J usage is TRBJ2-5; the match to TRBD2 covers 9 bases. Germline-derived CDR1 and CDR2 are SGHTS and YDEGEE. V lost 4 bases and J lost 5; bases outside the gene matches: 9. This CDR3 contains 15 residues. This CDR3 reads CASSVGRGGRETQYF. In DNA, the CDR3 is TGTGCCAGCAGCGTGGGGCGGGGGGGCCGTGAGACCCAGTACTTC.

This clone was recorded once. Additional DNA sequences in this sample encode the identical CDR3. This rearrangement joins TRBV5-1 to TRBJ2-2; TRBD1 might be the D (6 bases). The CDR3 is made up of 14 amino acids. The germline V and J ends were trimmed by 3 bases and 1 base, with 7 bases remaining between them. From germline, CDR1 is SGHRS and CDR2 YFSETQ. CDR3: CASSSGQNTGELFF. DNA for the CDR3: TGCGCCAGCAGCTCGGGACAGAACACCGGGGAGCTGTTTTTT.

This chain uses TRBV5-4 with TRBJ2-5; 15 positions match TRBD2. Germline CDR1 SGHNT, CDR2 YYREEE (reference sequence). The CDR3 totals 17 residues. V gave up 4 bases and J gave up 4 bases; unmatched junction bases: 8. CDR3 nucleotide sequence: TGTGCCAGCAGCCCCGAGGGACTAGCGGGAGGAGCAGAGACCCAGTACTTC. Its translation: CASSPEGLAGGAETQYF.

The CDR3 nucleotides read TGTGCCAGCAGCTCTGCTCTAGAGGGCTACACCTTC. This encodes CASSSALEGYTF. V is TRBV5-5 and J is TRBJ1-2; D is ambiguous. The germline V gene has CDR1 SGHKS and CDR2 YYEKEE (reference sequence). The CDR3 contains 12 residues. The V and J ends lost 3 bases and 8 bases respectively, with 11 bases between them.